This T cell receptor (beta chain) comes out of a study of T cell responses to AZD1222 COVID-19 vaccine. Study findings and constraints: Among AZD1222 vaccinees, only 5 to 7 were seropositive at baseline. White British ancestry dominated among donors, who included more females, and clonal diversity was possibly underestimated. Regions left unmutated in variants are reportedly the target of nearly half of spike-specific TCRs. Across the whole spike, CD4 TCRs peaked at regions 160-218 and 743-854.

Sequencing was performed with immunoSEQ multiplex PCR; in TCRdb, only in-frame clones are kept and a portion is missing. The table shows 150,000 to 200,000 clones, with more than 85% occurring only once. For this clone: Its antigen is unidentified.

The CDR3 loop spans 14 amino acids. Germline CDR1 is SEHNR and CDR2 is FQNEAQ (reference sequence). V was trimmed by 4 bases and J by 3 bases, leaving 12 bases between them. The TCR sequence derives from an adult in good health. This specimen consisted of peripheral blood, obtained on day 0 of AZD1222 vaccination. This chain joins TRBV7-9 and TRBJ1-1; D not certain. The chain's CDR3 is CASSSKRSDTEAFF. CDR3 bases: TGTGCCAGCAGCTCGAAGAGGAGTGACACTGAAGCTTTCTTT. The full variable domain, its missing parts supplied by reference TRBV7-9 and TRBJ1-1, is DTGVSQNPRHKITKRGQNVTFRCDPISEHNRLYWYRQTLGQGPEFLTYFQNEAQLEKSRLLSDRFSAERPKGSFSTLEIQRTEQGDSAMYLCASSSKRSDTEAFFGQGTRLTVV.